Listed below are T cell receptor beta chains from one sample, sequenced in a study of T cell responses to AZD1222 COVID-19 vaccine. Assay used: immunoSEQ multiplex PCR; TCRdb lists only in-frame clones, some missing. The sample lists about 120,000 clones, approximately 90% occurring once. The sample was peripheral blood, taken on day 0 of AZD1222 vaccination. Receptor source: an adult in good health. Both conserved end residues are part of each CDR3. The D gene is left open where the match is weak. The size of a clone is reported for some rows only, either as once, few or many, or as a class for expanded clones.

TRBJ1-3 once TRBV6-6 - TGTGCCAGCAGTGGCTCTGGAAACACCATATATTTT CASSGSGNTIYF
TRBJ1-5 - TRBV7-8 - TGTGCCAGCAGCTTACAGGATAACAATCAGCCCCAGCATTTT CASSLQDNNQPQHF
TRBJ1-1 - TRBV19 - TGTGCCAGTAGTGTAGGCCGCAGGATGAACACTGAAGCTTTCTTT CASSVGRRMNTEAFF
TRBJ1-2 - TRBV4-1 - TGCGCCAGCAGCCACCTACTGCAGCGCCGCAACTATGGCTACACCTTC CASSHLLQRRNYGYTF
TRBJ2-7 - TRBV7-8 TRBD2 TGTGCCAGCAGCTCCCGGGTAGCGGGAGGGTGGCGATCCTACGAGCAGTACTTC CASSSRVAGGWRSYEQYF
TRBJ2-3 - TRBV27 TRBD1 TGTGCCAGCCTTCGGACAGGGACGGTTACGCAGTATTTT CASLRTGTVTQYF
TRBJ2-5 - TRBV19 TRBD1 TGTGCCAGTAGTACCGGGACAGAAGAGACCCAGTACTTC CASSTGTEETQYF
TRBJ1-3 - TRBV2 TRBD1 TGTGCCAGCAGGGAGGACAGGAACTCTGGAAACACCATATATTTT CASREDRNSGNTIYF
TRBJ2-7 - TRBV6-5 TRBD2 TGTGCCAGCGGGGAGGGAGGGCCCGACGAGCAGTACTTC CASGEGGPDEQYF
TRBJ2-7 - TRBV7-8 TRBD2 TGTGCCAGCAGCTCCCCGGGACTACCGACCTACGAGCAGTACTTC CASSSPGLPTYEQYF
TRBJ2-2 - TRBV27 TRBD2 TGTGCCAGCAGACCAGGACTAGCGGGAGCCGGGGAGCTGTTTTTT CASRPGLAGAGELFF
TRBJ2-2 - TRBV7-7 - TGTGCTAGCAGCTTAGGTCCCGGGGAGCTGTTTTTT CASSLGPGELFF